The rows below give T cell receptor beta chains drawn from one sample of a study of blood T cell repertoires in COVID-19. Assay: immunoSEQ multiplex PCR; the TCRdb copy retains only in-frame clones and omits some. The sample has about 250,000 clones, around 83% seen once; the top ten hold nearly 9%. The sequenced sample was peripheral blood. These receptors came from a man older than 75 with acute or convalescent COVID-19. The conserved cysteine and the conserved F or W are not part of the CDR3 here. Each record gives: V gene, J gene, CDR3 protein.

v_call: TRBV23-1
j_call: TRBJ2-1
cdr3_aa: ASSQWGLAGDGNEQF

v_call: TRBV18
j_call: TRBJ2-5
cdr3_aa: ASSPREQETQY

v_call: TRBV27
j_call: TRBJ2-2
cdr3_aa: ASTTGENTGELF

v_call: TRBV28
j_call: TRBJ1-2
cdr3_aa: ASSFRVANYGYT

v_call: TRBV3-1/TRBV3-2
j_call: TRBJ2-7
cdr3_aa: ASSQDPGYEQY

v_call: TRBV24-1
j_call: TRBJ1-1
cdr3_aa: ATRGQGVPTEAF

v_call: TRBV19
j_call: TRBJ2-1
cdr3_aa: ASSRGTGRLDEQF

v_call: TRBV7-2
j_call: TRBJ2-2
cdr3_aa: ASSPRPAGGRTGELF

v_call: TRBV7-8
j_call: TRBJ2-6
cdr3_aa: ASSLPGTGANVLT

v_call: TRBV23-1
j_call: TRBJ1-1
cdr3_aa: ASTSRRGTGALEAF

v_call: TRBV3-1/TRBV3-2
j_call: TRBJ1-6
cdr3_aa: ASTPRRGNNSPLH

v_call: TRBV14
j_call: TRBJ2-7
cdr3_aa: ASSRGTSGRYEQY

v_call: TRBV24-1
j_call: TRBJ1-1
cdr3_aa: ATSDLPSGTGQTEAF

v_call: TRBV18
j_call: TRBJ1-1
cdr3_aa: ASSPRTDEAF

v_call: TRBV9
j_call: TRBJ2-3
cdr3_aa: ASSVGATADTQY

v_call: TRBV28
j_call: TRBJ1-6
cdr3_aa: ASEGHLNSPLH

v_call: TRBV27
j_call: TRBJ2-7
cdr3_aa: ASSPRTSGSVTYEQY

v_call: TRBV6-6
j_call: TRBJ1-5
cdr3_aa: ASTRRSNSNQPQH

v_call: TRBV20-1
j_call: TRBJ2-1
cdr3_aa: SASPQAGTYNEQF

v_call: TRBV18
j_call: TRBJ2-2
cdr3_aa: ASSPRPAGGDGKTGELF

v_call: TRBV5-4
j_call: TRBJ1-2
cdr3_aa: ASSLTGSSDYT

v_call: TRBV24-1
j_call: TRBJ1-1
cdr3_aa: ATSDRAGVTEAF

v_call: TRBV5-1
j_call: TRBJ1-4
cdr3_aa: ASRIDRGGEKLF

v_call: TRBV25-1
j_call: TRBJ1-2
cdr3_aa: ASSFRGLNGYT

v_call: TRBV6-1
j_call: TRBJ1-5
cdr3_aa: ASSDRGRGNQPQH

v_call: TRBV2
j_call: TRBJ1-5
cdr3_aa: ASSRQGVAGQPQH

v_call: TRBV27
j_call: TRBJ2-1
cdr3_aa: ATVRPGLAGNEQF

v_call: TRBV27
j_call: TRBJ2-6
cdr3_aa: ASSPTGLGANVLT

v_call: TRBV18
j_call: TRBJ1-2
cdr3_aa: ASSSLGQGIGSYGYT

v_call: TRBV7-9
j_call: TRBJ1-1
cdr3_aa: ASSSGPGGRRNTEAF

v_call: TRBV6-5
j_call: TRBJ2-7
cdr3_aa: ASSYKDTGYEQY

v_call: TRBV5-6
j_call: TRBJ1-1
cdr3_aa: ASSPSGELKAF

v_call: TRBV5-1
j_call: TRBJ1-1
cdr3_aa: ASSIPGQGGTEAF

v_call: TRBV5-1
j_call: TRBJ2-7
cdr3_aa: ASSLAGEPHEQY

v_call: TRBV20-1
j_call: TRBJ2-2
cdr3_aa: SASGGSQGTGELF

v_call: TRBV3-1/TRBV3-2
j_call: TRBJ2-7
cdr3_aa: ASNYRAGEQY

v_call: TRBV2
j_call: TRBJ2-7
cdr3_aa: ASSDRTGGDSKY

v_call: TRBV21-1
j_call: TRBJ1-5
cdr3_aa: ASSLRDQPQH

v_call: TRBV30
j_call: TRBJ1-5
cdr3_aa: AWSGQGANPQH

v_call: TRBV2
j_call: TRBJ1-5
cdr3_aa: ASSRGTGNQPQH

v_call: TRBV30
j_call: TRBJ1-2
cdr3_aa: AWSTVGYT

v_call: TRBV12-3/TRBV12-4
j_call: TRBJ1-2
cdr3_aa: ASSLGGTGYT

v_call: TRBV9
j_call: TRBJ2-5
cdr3_aa: ASKKNPGGETQY

v_call: TRBV6-5
j_call: TRBJ2-3
cdr3_aa: ASSYRQASTDTQY

v_call: TRBV7-2
j_call: TRBJ1-1
cdr3_aa: ASSLGQLLTEAF

v_call: TRBV7-2
j_call: TRBJ1-2
cdr3_aa: ASSSPNYGYT

v_call: TRBV9
j_call: TRBJ1-4
cdr3_aa: ASSPRTRGFNEKLF

v_call: TRBV9
j_call: TRBJ2-1
cdr3_aa: ASSVIAGPESNEQF

v_call: TRBV6-2/TRBV6-3
j_call: TRBJ2-7
cdr3_aa: ASSYSTSGGFSYEQY